These 3 T cell receptor beta chains were sequenced from one sample in a study of human T cells and chemical hapten exposure. TCRdb redid the calling of the RACE reads with MiXCR, one entry per CDR3 protein. The sample has 40,000 or so distinct CDR3 sequences, approximately 11% seen once. Specified time point: patch test 3, about 24 weeks after DPC sensitization. Treatment: therapeutic diphenylcyclopropenone sensitization with weekly scalp DPC. Extraction yielded total RNA from whole blood (unfractionated). The material sequenced was whole blood, taken in connection with sensitization to the hapten diphenylcyclopropenone (DPC). The origin of the receptors is a woman in her forties with alopecia areata. Some clones in this sample may be carry-over from other donors' samples.

The chain is built from TRBV11-3 and TRBJ2-2; the D call may be TRBD1 or TRBD2 (5 bases each). The CDR3 is 16 amino acids. CDR1 and CDR2 from the germline V gene are SGHNT and YENEEA. Trimming shortened V by 5 bases and J by 7 bases, and 20 bases separated the two germline ends. The CDR3 DNA follows: TGTGCCAGCAGCCCCCGTGTCTGGGGGTCGGACGGGGAGCTGTTTTTT. Its translation is CASSPRVWGSDGELFF.

In this sample, this clonotype turned up a few times. V and J are TRBV27 and TRBJ2-3; tentatively, D is TRBD2 (6 bases). This CDR3 region has 14 residues. Per germline, CDR1 MNHEY and CDR2 SMNVEV (reference sequence). V was clipped by 6 bases and J by 7 bases, with 17 bases between them. In DNA, the CDR3 is TGTGCCAGCAGAGCCGGGACTGAGACTTATACGCAGTATTTT. It encodes CASRAGTETYTQYF.

The sample holds a few counts of this clonotype. The chain carries TRBV18 and TRBJ2-3; D is possibly TRBD1 (5 bases). V was pared by 2 bases and J by 0 bases, with 12 bases between. Germline V gene data show CDR1 as KGHSH and CDR2 as LQKENI. The CDR3 consists of 16 residues. CDR3 protein: CASSPLGRTSTDTQYF. CDR3 nucleotides: TGTGCCAGCTCACCATTGGGGCGGACCAGCACAGATACGCAGTATTTT.